These 14 T cell receptor beta chains were sequenced from one sample in a study of patients and donors after allogeneic stem cell transplantation. TCRdb re-called the RT-PCR reads with MiXCR, one entry per CDR3 protein. The table lists some 200,000 distinct CDR3 sequences, around two fifths of them singletons. What was sequenced was blood, either unsorted or a sorted T cell fraction (not recorded which). These receptors came from a human donor who was either an allogeneic HSCT recipient or a stem cell or donor lymphocyte infusion donor (not recorded which). It is not recorded whose cells these are; they may come from a transplant donor.

This chain uses TRBV6-5 with TRBJ1-1; D call uncertain. CDR1 is MNHEY, CDR2 SVGAGI, per germline. CDR3 length: 15 amino acids. Trimming pared 6 bases from V and 0 bases from J, leaving 14 bases between. The DNA of the CDR3 is TGTGCCAGCAGCCCCCGCCCGGGAATGAACACTGAAGCTTTCTTT. It encodes CASSPRPGMNTEAFF.

J is TRBJ2-1 and V is TRBV30; no clear D. The CDR3 covers 15 residues. V lost 4 bases to trimming and J lost 7 bases, with 20 bases between them. Germline CDR1 and CDR2: GTSNPN and SVGIG (reference sequence). The CDR3 nucleotides read TGTGCCTGGAATGCTAATGAGGAACGCCTTAATGAGCAGTTCTTC. Its protein is CAWNANEERLNEQFF.

The chain joins TRBV7-2 to TRBJ2-3; 9 bases match TRBD2. V lost 0 bases, J lost 5 bases, and 6 bases stayed unmatched. The germline CDR1 and CDR2 sequences are SGHTA and FQGNSA. The CDR3 totals 16 residues. The DNA for the CDR3 is TGTGCCAGCAGCTTAGCAGCGGGAGGAGCGGGAGATACGCAGTATTTT. Protein: CASSLAAGGAGDTQYF.

This clonotype was found a few times. The rearrangement uses TRBV7-9 and TRBJ1-1; a possible D gene is TRBD1 (6 bases). This CDR3 is built from 15 residues. Trimming shortened V by 5 bases and J by 0 bases, and 13 bases separated the two germline ends. Per germline, CDR1 SEHNR and CDR2 FQNEAQ (reference sequence). CDR3 coding DNA: TGTGCCAGCAGCCCCCCGCGACAGGTGAACACTGAAGCTTTCTTT. It yields the protein CASSPPRQVNTEAFF. The variable domain in full, completed from reference TRBV7-9 and TRBJ1-1, reads DTGVSQNPRHKITKRGQNVTFRCDPISEHNRLYWYRQTLGQGPEFLTYFQNEAQLEKSRLLSDRFSAERPKGSFSTLEIQRTEQGDSAMYLCASSPPRQVNTEAFFGQGTRLTVV.

This chain uses TRBV10-3 with TRBJ2-1; TRBD2 is a possible D gene (5 bases). The CDR3 has 16 residues. The ends were cut back, 2 bases at V and 2 bases at J, with 13 bases in the middle. Germline loops: CDR1 ENHRY, CDR2 SYGVKD. The CDR3 here is CAISEPGLAAYNEQFF. For the CDR3, the DNA is TGTGCCATCAGTGAGCCTGGTCTAGCCGCCTACAATGAGCAGTTCTTC.

This clonotype was seen a few times. J is TRBJ1-2 and V is TRBV18; possibly TRBD1 for D (5 bases). In germline, CDR1 is KGHSH, CDR2 LQKENI. This CDR3 is 14 amino acids long. The germline V and J ends were trimmed by 3 bases and 8 bases, with 16 bases remaining between them. The CDR3 sequence is CASSPSGTSEGYTF. The CDR3 region has the DNA TGTGCCAGCTCACCCTCCGGGACGTCTGAAGGCTACACCTTC.

The rearrangement uses TRBV15 and TRBJ1-4; 10 bases are shared with TRBD1. V shed 3 bases, J shed 4 bases, and the junction held 5 bases outside the gene matches. The germline V gene encodes CDR1 LNHNV and CDR2 YYDKDF (reference sequence). CDR3 size: 16 residues. CDR3 region: CATSRERTGGNEKLFF. The CDR3 region has the DNA TGTGCCACCAGCAGGGAACGGACAGGGGGTAATGAAAAACTGTTTTTT.

On this clonotype itself: A junction boundary mismatches the germline segment, possibly from a read error. The chain is built from TRBV5-6 and TRBJ1-5; D gene unclear. Germline CDR1 is SGHDT and CDR2 is YYEEEE. This CDR3 has 13 amino acids. CDR3 DNA sequence: TGTGCCAGCAGCTTCTACCGCAATGAGCCCCAGCATTTT. As protein: CASSFYRNEPQHF.

This chain links TRBV25-1 with TRBJ1-1; D call uncertain. Germline CDR1 and CDR2: MGHDK and SYGVNS. This CDR3 is 15 amino acids long. Between the trimmed V and J ends, which lost 4 bases and 0 bases, there was a span of 12 bases. The CDR3 protein is CASSVAGLLNTEAFF. The CDR3 DNA follows: TGTGCCAGCAGTGTTGCTGGCCTCCTGAACACTGAAGCTTTCTTT.

This clonotype was counted a single time. V usage is TRBV27 and J usage is TRBJ1-1, with 9 bases fitting TRBD1. V lost 3 bases to trimming and J lost 11 bases; unmatched junction nucleotides: 13. CDR1 and CDR2 from the germline V gene are MNHEY and SMNVEV (reference sequence). The CDR3 spans 15 residues. The CDR3 nucleotides are TGTGCCAGCAGTTTCCTTTACAGGGGGCGGAGGAGGGCTTTCTTT. This codes for CASSFLYRGRRRAFF.

This sequence joins TRBV28 and TRBJ1-2; tentative D call: TRBD1 (5 bases). The V end lost 6 bases, the J end lost 3 bases, and 20 bases lay between the germline ends. The CDR3 length is 16 residues. In germline, CDR1 is MDHEN, CDR2 SYDVKM. CDR3 DNA: TGTGCCAGCAGGCTCGAAGGGGATTACGTTTACTATGGCTACACCTTC. As protein: CASRLEGDYVYYGYTF.

The J gene is TRBJ1-4, the V gene TRBV10-3; 7 positions match TRBD1. This CDR3 is 15 amino acids long. After removal of 5 bases from V and 7 bases from J, the junction contained 10 bases not matched to a gene. Germline V gene sequence: CDR1 ENHRY, CDR2 SYGVKD. Here the CDR3 reads CAISPSGGGGEKLFF. The CDR3 DNA follows: TGTGCCATCAGTCCGTCGGGAGGGGGCGGTGAAAAACTGTTTTTT.

This clonotype occurred a few times. This chain's CDR3 is CASSLGIPGATNEKLFF. For the CDR3, the DNA is TGTGCCAGCAGCTTAGGGATTCCAGGGGCAACTAATGAAAAACTGTTTTTT. The V and J genes are TRBV7-2 and TRBJ1-4; TRBD1 might be the D (6 bases). Germline assignment: CDR1 SGHTA and CDR2 FQGNSA. Trimming took off 1 base at V and 0 bases at J, with 12 bases between the two ends. This CDR3 is 17 amino acids long.

The chain has TRBV6-5 and TRBJ2-7, with 10 nucleotides matching TRBD1. The trim removed 2 bases at V and 0 bases at J, leaving 4 bases unmatched. The CDR3 runs to 16 residues. Germline CDR1 reads MNHEY; CDR2 reads SVGAGI. CDR3 residues: CASSYLTGGLSYEQYF. The CDR3 coding sequence is TGTGCCAGCAGTTACCTGACAGGGGGCCTCTCCTACGAGCAGTACTTC.